The clone carrying this TCR beta chain was observed once. TCR beta chains were sequenced at survey level with immunoSEQ. The assay was immunoSEQ multiplex PCR, and TCRdb's table has in-frame clones only and misses some. The sample has roughly 68,000 clones, roughly 95% seen once; the top ten hold around 4.6%. Germline-derived CDR1 and CDR2 are MDHEN and SYDVKM. The CDR3 spans 16 residues. V gave up 6 bases and J gave up 4 bases, with 21 bases separating them. Sequencing was done on a sample of PBMCs. The TCR originated in a man aged 35 to 55 with rheumatoid arthritis. The chain is built from TRBV28 and TRBJ2-5; weak D call: TRBD2 (7 bases). For the CDR3, the DNA is TGTGCCAGCAGCTCACACCCGGGGGGCGTTAGAGAGACCCAGTACTTC. Translating gives CASSSHPGGVRETQYF.